The clone carrying this T cell receptor beta chain was counted a single time. V dropped 6 bases and J dropped 4 bases, with 15 bases sitting between them. Germline loops: CDR1 MGHDK, CDR2 SYGVNS. This CDR3 has 14 residues. TCRdb's table, derived via immunoSEQ multiplex PCR, lists solely in-frame clones and lacks some. Of roughly 100,000 clones detected, around 84% appear once; the ten largest clones hold around 12%. This record comes from a study of blood T cell repertoires in COVID-19. Study-level information: Samples of COVID-19 (acute and convalescent) were obtained from the United States, Italy and Spain. The analysed material was cDNA or gDNA that came from T cells, B-cell-depleted T cells, or PBMCs.

This TCR came from a human donor in a cohort sampled during active COVID-19. Sequences were obtained from peripheral blood. The chain joins TRBV25-1 to TRBJ1-1; maybe TRBD1 (6 bases). The CDR3 region has the DNA TGTGCCAGCAGCGCAGGGGTAAGGAGCACTGAAGCTTTCTTT. Amino acid sequence: CASSAGVRSTEAFF.